A selection of T cell receptor beta chains follows, all from one sample in a study of T-cell reconstitution after alpha-beta-depleted transplantation in children. TCRdb recomputed calls from the PCR reads with MiXCR, one row per CDR3 protein. The sample holds 45,000 to 50,000 distinct CDR3 sequences; approximately 52% are singletons and the top ten take around two fifths. The sample was peripheral blood, taken before TCRalphabeta/CD19-depleted stem cell transplant. The source is a boy under two years old with SCID, due to receive a stem cell transplant. Both conserved end residues are part of each CDR3. The D gene is left open where the match is weak. The listing skips clone size in some rows; elsewhere it reads once, few, many or a size class.

few,TRBJ1-3,TRBV5-5,.,TGTGCCAGCAGCTTTGGTGGATTGGGGACATTTTCTGGAAACACCATATATTTT,CASSFGGLGTFSGNTIYF
.,TRBJ2-2,TRBV19,.,TGTGCCAGCCACACGGCAGGGGCCCATACCGGGGAGCTGTTTTTT,CASHTAGAHTGELFF
.,TRBJ2-3,TRBV4-2,.,TGTGCCAGCAGCCAAGATTTGGGGGGGGGCCCCACAGATACGCAGTATTTT,CASSQDLGGGPTDTQYF
few,TRBJ2-1,TRBV20-1,TRBD2,TGCAGTACGACTAGCGGGGGGTTAGGTGAGCAGTTCTTC,CSTTSGGLGEQFF
.,TRBJ1-1,TRBV3-1,.,TGTGCCAGCAGCCAAGCTGGGATCACTGAAGCTTTCTTT,CASSQAGITEAFF
.,TRBJ2-1,TRBV12-3/TRBV12-4,TRBD2,TGTGCCAGCAAGGGACTAGCGGGGGGCTTTCCCTACAATGAGCAGTTCTTC,CASKGLAGGFPYNEQFF
.,TRBJ2-2,TRBV20-1,.,TGCAGTGCCACCCCGGCGAGTACGAACACCGGGGAGCTGTTTTTT,CSATPASTNTGELFF
few,TRBJ2-7,TRBV6-5,TRBD2,TGTGCCAGCAGTTCTCTGGGAGCGGGACCCTACGAGCAGTACTTC,CASSSLGAGPYEQYF
few,TRBJ2-3,TRBV6-1,TRBD2,TGTGCCAGCAGGACCGGCACTAGCGGGGGGACTAGCACAGATACGCAGTATTTT,CASRTGTSGGTSTDTQYF
.,TRBJ2-5,TRBV7-2,TRBD2,TGTGCCAGCGCGGGGGGGGAGACCCAGTACTTC,CASAGGETQYF
.,TRBJ2-5,TRBV24-1,TRBD2,TGTGCCACCAGTGATACGACAAGGACTAGAGGGACCCAGTACTTC,CATSDTTRTRGTQYF
.,TRBJ1-4,TRBV28,.,TGTGCCAGCAGTTTAGGGTTCCGGCTGGTAAATAATGAAAAACTGTTTTTT,CASSLGFRLVNNEKLFF
.,TRBJ1-1,TRBV7-2,.,TGTGCCAGCAGCTTAGAAGTGGGGACTGAAGCTTTCTTT,CASSLEVGTEAFF
few,TRBJ1-6,TRBV21-1,.,TGTGCCAGCAGCCCACTCAGAGGAAGTAAAGGGTCCTATAATTCACCCCTCCACTTT,CASSPLRGSKGSYNSPLHF
.,TRBJ1-5,TRBV5-6,TRBD1,TGTGCCAGCTGCCCCAGGGGGGGGCGGAAGAATCAGCCCCAGCATTTT,CASCPRGGRKNQPQHF
.,TRBJ1-1,TRBV5-4,TRBD1,TGTGCCAGCAGCGTCAGGGGGTACCCTGAAGCTTTCTTT,CASSVRGYPEAFF
.,TRBJ2-1,TRBV5-1,.,TGCGCCAGCAGCTTGGGGAGACAGCCCGTAAGCTCCTACAATGAGCAGTTCTTC,CASSLGRQPVSSYNEQFF
.,TRBJ2-3,TRBV20-1,TRBD1,TGCAGTGCTAGGGCACAGGGGCTAGATACGCAGTATTTT,CSARAQGLDTQYF
.,TRBJ2-7,TRBV25-1,.,TGTGCCAGCTCCCGAGGGGAGGCCTACGAGCAGTACTTC,CASSRGEAYEQYF
few,TRBJ2-3,TRBV18,.,TGTGCCAGCTCATCCGGCGCAGATACGCAGTATTTT,CASSSGADTQYF
many,TRBJ2-7,TRBV2,TRBD2,TGTGCCAGCCGATCTGAACTAGCGGTCTCCTACGAGCAGTACTTC,CASRSELAVSYEQYF
many,TRBJ2-2,TRBV2,TRBD2,TGTGCCAGCCATAGCGGGAGGAACACCGGGGAGCTGTTTTTT,CASHSGRNTGELFF
few,TRBJ2-5,TRBV18,.,TGTGCCAGCTCACCAGGGGTTGTCGACCAAGAGACCCAGTACTTC,CASSPGVVDQETQYF
.,TRBJ1-4,TRBV4-2,.,TGTGCCAGCAGCCAAGTGGCAGGCCCTAATGAAAAACTGTTTTTT,CASSQVAGPNEKLFF
many,TRBJ2-1,TRBV7-3,TRBD1,TGTGCCAGCAGCCGACAGGGGGCCTACAATGAGCAGTTCTTC,CASSRQGAYNEQFF
.,TRBJ2-1,TRBV4-2,TRBD2,TGTGCCATGAGCCGGGGGCTAGCGGGGTTTGTGACCTACAATGAGCAGTTCTTC,CAMSRGLAGFVTYNEQFF
.,TRBJ2-7,TRBV20-1,TRBD1,TGCAGTGCCCAACAGGGGCTCGAGCAGTACTTC,CSAQQGLEQYF
.,TRBJ2-3,TRBV19,TRBD2,TGTGCCAGTAGGTTGCGGGGGAGTAGCCTCACAGATACGCAGTATTTT,CASRLRGSSLTDTQYF
.,TRBJ1-5,TRBV7-9,.,TGTGCCAGCGGCAGGACCCTAGGGCCCCAGCATTTT,CASGRTLGPQHF
few,TRBJ2-7,TRBV7-2,.,TGTGCCAGCAGCTTAGAGGTCGAGCAGTACTTC,CASSLEVEQYF
.,TRBJ2-5,TRBV27,TRBD1,TGTGCCAGCAGTTTCGCCAGGGGGCAAGAGACCCAGTACTTC,CASSFARGQETQYF
once,TRBJ2-3,TRBV10-3,TRBD2,TGTGCCATCAAAATAGCGGGGGGTCCTAATACGCAGTATTTT,CAIKIAGGPNTQYF
few,TRBJ2-7,TRBV4-1,.,TGCGCCAGCAGCCAAGAAGAGCAGGGAAACGAGCAGTACTTC,CASSQEEQGNEQYF
.,TRBJ2-2,TRBV6-2/TRBV6-3,.,TGTGCCAGCAGTTATTTCCGACATGAGGGGAACACCGGGGAGCTGTTTTTT,CASSYFRHEGNTGELFF
.,TRBJ2-3,TRBV12-3/TRBV12-4,.,TGTGCCAGCAGTCCCCTGGGGGGCGCTGAGTATTTT,CASSPLGGAEYF
.,TRBJ2-3,TRBV20-1,TRBD2,TGCAGTAGCGGGGGGTTCACAGATACGCAGTATTTT,CSSGGFTDTQYF
.,TRBJ2-5,TRBV7-9,.,TGTGCCAGCAGCGTCGGGACGGGGAAGGAGACCCAGTACTTC,CASSVGTGKETQYF
few,TRBJ2-7,TRBV2,.,TGTGCCAGCAGGTCAGGGGAATCCTACGAGCAGTACTTC,CASRSGESYEQYF
.,TRBJ2-6,TRBV4-2,.,TGTGCCAGCAGGACCGTGGAGGCAGGGGCTCCGGGGGGGGCCAACGTCCTGACTTTC,CASRTVEAGAPGGANVLTF
few,TRBJ2-1,TRBV20-1,TRBD2,TGCAGTGCAACCCCACTAGCGGGGGACTACAATGAGCAGTTCTTC,CSATPLAGDYNEQFF